The 17 T cell receptor beta chains given below trace back to one sample, sequenced in a study of blood T cell repertoires in COVID-19. This table comes from immunoSEQ multiplex PCR, and its TCRdb copy is limited to in-frame clones, with some not included. The sample consists of roughly 410,000 clones, more than 80% of them appearing once. The specimen sequenced was peripheral blood. These receptors came from a middle-aged man with acute or convalescent COVID-19.

The chain has TRBV7-2 and TRBJ1-2; 12 nucleotides match TRBD1. The trim removed 0 bases at V and 4 bases at J, leaving 3 bases unmatched. The germline V gene encodes CDR1 SGHTA and CDR2 FQGNSA. The CDR3 has 16 residues. The CDR3 protein is CASSLAGTGGTYGYTF. Written as DNA, the CDR3 is TGTGCCAGCAGCTTAGCAGGGACAGGGGGCACCTATGGCTACACCTTC.

V gene TRBV6-1 combines with J gene TRBJ1-2; TRBD1 aligns across 9 bases. This CDR3 has 17 residues. J gave up 4 bases and V 1 base, and 10 bases lay outside the gene matches. Germline V lookup: CDR1 MNHNS, CDR2 SASEGT. The CDR3 nucleotides are TGTGCCAGCAGTGAAGGGCCCGGACAGGGGAAAGTCTATGGCTACACCTTC. It encodes CASSEGPGQGKVYGYTF.

CDR3: CASSYIPGPNYGYTF. In DNA form, the CDR3 reads TGTGCCAGCAGTTATATTCCAGGGCCTAACTATGGCTACACCTTC. The rearrangement uses TRBV6-5 and TRBJ1-2; the D gene is possibly TRBD1 (5 bases). Germline V gene lookup returns CDR1 MNHEY and CDR2 SVGAGI. This CDR3 contains 15 residues. V was trimmed by 3 bases and J by 0 bases, leaving 11 bases between them.

The chain employs TRBV12-3 or TRBV12-4 and TRBJ1-2; the D is unclear. Trimming stripped 6 bases from V and 7 bases from J, with 15 bases between. The CDR3 runs to 13 residues. The CDR3: CASSSRRIGGYTF. The CDR3, as DNA: TGTGCCAGCAGCTCCCGCCGAATCGGTGGCTACACCTTC.

This chain links TRBV7-9 with TRBJ1-4; D call uncertain. With 5 bases removed from V and 8 bases from J, the gap between germline ends came to 12 bases. The CDR3 totals 13 residues. Looked up from germline, CDR1 is SEHNR and CDR2 is FQNEAQ (reference sequence). This chain's CDR3 is CASSITLQEKLFF. CDR3 coding DNA: TGTGCCAGCAGCATTACCCTCCAGGAAAAACTGTTTTTT.

Worth noting for this clone: The sample carries other DNA sequences with the same CDR3. The chain joins TRBV7-3 to TRBJ2-2, with 12 bases identical to TRBD2. CDR1 is SGHTA, CDR2 FQGTGA, per germline. CDR3 length: 16 amino acids. The V gene end was trimmed by 2 bases and the J gene end by 5 bases; junction bases not matched to a gene: 3. DNA for the CDR3: TGTGCCAGCAGCTTAGGTCTAGCGGGAGGGACCGGGGAGCTGTTTTTT. It yields the protein CASSLGLAGGTGELFF.

J is TRBJ1-1 and V is TRBV5-8; no clear D gene. V dropped 7 bases and J dropped 1 base, with 8 bases sitting between them. This CDR3 is 12 amino acids long. Germline lookup yields CDR1 SGHTS and CDR2 YDEGEE. Here the CDR3 reads CASEIGNTEAFF. The CDR3 coding sequence is TGTGCCAGCGAGATTGGGAACACTGAAGCTTTCTTT.

The chain joins TRBV9 to TRBJ2-2; 8 nucleotides align to TRBD2. The germline gives CDR1 SGDLS, CDR2 YYNGEE. The CDR3 spans 17 residues. Losses at the gene ends were 4 bases for V and 4 bases for J; bases not matched to a gene: 12. This CDR3 is CASSSNQLADITGELFF. Written as DNA, the CDR3 is TGTGCCAGCAGCTCCAACCAACTAGCGGATATCACCGGGGAGCTGTTTTTT.

The genes are TRBV19 and TRBJ1-2; the D is unclear. CDR3 length: 13 residues. Germline V gives CDR1 LNHDA, CDR2 SQIVND (reference sequence). V was cut by 5 bases and J by 8 bases, with 15 bases left in between. CDR3 sequence reads: CASSPGMGSGYTF. In DNA, the CDR3 is TGTGCCAGTAGTCCCGGGATGGGGAGCGGCTACACCTTC. The entire variable domain, with the rest obtained from reference TRBV19 and TRBJ1-2, is as follows: DGGITQSPKYLFRKEGQNVTLSCEQNLNHDAMYWYRQDPGQGLRLIYYSQIVNDFQKGDIAEGYSVSREKKESFPLTVTSAQKNPTAFYLCASSPGMGSGYTFGSGTRLTVV.

The gene calls are TRBV6-5 and TRBJ2-7; a possible D gene is TRBD1 (5 bases). V gave up 6 bases and J gave up 0 bases, with 15 bases separating them. The CDR3 has 15 amino acids. Germline-derived CDR1 and CDR2 are MNHEY and SVGAGI. The CDR3: CASSSNDRSSYEQYF. CDR3 DNA sequence: TGTGCCAGCAGCTCAAACGACAGAAGCTCCTACGAGCAGTACTTC.

V gene TRBV28 combines with J gene TRBJ2-5, with D maybe TRBD1 (6 bases). The V gene's germline CDR1 is MDHEN and CDR2 SYDVKM. CDR3 length: 14 amino acids. Trimming shortened V by 6 bases and J by 3 bases, and 14 bases separated the two germline ends. For the CDR3, the DNA is TGTGCCAGCAGGGTAGCCGCAGGGGAAGAGACCCAGTACTTC. Protein: CASRVAAGEETQYF.

The chain joins TRBV7-2 to TRBJ1-6; no firm D call. Between the trimmed V and J ends, which lost 5 bases and 6 bases, there was a span of 17 bases. This CDR3 has 16 amino acids. CDR1 is SGHTA, CDR2 FQGNSA, per germline. The CDR3 loop reads CASSPPGGFRNSPLHF. DNA of the CDR3: TGTGCCAGCAGCCCCCCCGGCGGGTTTCGTAATTCACCCCTCCACTTT.

CDR3: CASSIGLGDEQFF. CDR3 coding DNA: TGTGCCAGTAGTATCGGACTAGGCGATGAGCAGTTCTTC. The V gene is TRBV19, the J gene TRBJ2-1; TRBD2 matches at 7 bases. The CDR3 has 13 residues. V lost 3 bases and J lost 8; bases outside the gene matches: 4. Germline loops: CDR1 LNHDA, CDR2 SQIVND (reference sequence).

This chain connects TRBV5-1 to TRBJ2-5, with D possibly matching TRBD2 (6 bases). This CDR3 is built from 14 residues. The germline V gene encodes CDR1 SGHRS and CDR2 YFSETQ. V was clipped by 4 bases and J by 2 bases, with 12 bases between them. The CDR3 loop reads CASSERGYQETQYF. In DNA, the CDR3 is TGCGCCAGCAGCGAACGGGGGTATCAAGAGACCCAGTACTTC.

In regard to this clone: Mismatch with germline at one junction end may stem from a read error. The chain has TRBV7-8 and TRBJ1-5; maybe TRBD1 (6 bases). CDR1 is SGHVS and CDR2 is FQNEAQ in the germline V gene. The CDR3 is 16 residues long. The CDR3 protein is CASSSTIQGGKQPQHF. CDR3 DNA sequence: TGTGCCAGCAGCTCTACTATACAGGGCGGCAAGCAGCCCCAGCATTTT.

The chain uses TRBV5-1 and TRBJ1-4; a weak D match, TRBD1 (5 bases). CDR1 and CDR2 from the germline V gene are SGHRS and YFSETQ. The CDR3 has 16 residues. V dropped 0 bases and J dropped 3 bases, with 12 bases sitting between them. CDR3 residues: CASSLAGQGPNEKLFF. CDR3 DNA sequence: TGCGCCAGCAGCTTGGCCGGTCAGGGCCCTAATGAAAAACTGTTTTTT.

DNA for the CDR3: TGTGCCAGCAGTGAAGGGCTCCTGGGGTTCCGGACAGTTAGCAATCAGCCCCAGCATTTT. Protein product: CASSEGLLGFRTVSNQPQHF. The chain carries TRBV2 and TRBJ1-5, with D perhaps matching TRBD1 (6 bases). This CDR3 region has 20 residues. The V end was cut by 1 base, the J end by 0 bases, with 22 bases between. Germline V gives CDR1 SNHLY, CDR2 FYNNEI.